Listed here is a single T cell receptor beta chain. Its antigen remains unknown. TCRdb reprocessed the reads with MiXCR, giving one entry per CDR3 protein. The table shows some 350,000 distinct CDR3 sequences, with just under 30% occurring only once. This entry belongs to a study of T cell repertoires in cytomegalovirus infection. This CDR3 has 14 residues. Trimming took 2 bases from V and 2 from J, leaving 8 bases between them. Germline assignment: CDR1 SGHTA and CDR2 FQGTGA. This sequence was found in a human donor in good health (CMV status not recorded). Some clones in this sample may be carry-over from other donors' samples. The material was cultured PBMCs, obtained from culture after CMV antigen stimulation. The rearrangement links TRBV7-3 to TRBJ2-3, with a weak D call TRBD1 (5 bases). Here the CDR3 reads CASSLGAATDTQYF. The CDR3 region has the DNA TGTGCCAGCAGCTTAGGGGCAGCCACAGATACGCAGTATTTT. The variable domain in full, completed from reference TRBV7-3 and TRBJ2-3, reads GAGVSQTPSNKVTEKGKYVELRCDPISGHTALYWYRQSLGQGPEFLIYFQGTGAADDSGLPNDRFFAVRPEGSVSTLKIQRTERGDSAVYLCASSLGAATDTQYFGPGTRLTVL.